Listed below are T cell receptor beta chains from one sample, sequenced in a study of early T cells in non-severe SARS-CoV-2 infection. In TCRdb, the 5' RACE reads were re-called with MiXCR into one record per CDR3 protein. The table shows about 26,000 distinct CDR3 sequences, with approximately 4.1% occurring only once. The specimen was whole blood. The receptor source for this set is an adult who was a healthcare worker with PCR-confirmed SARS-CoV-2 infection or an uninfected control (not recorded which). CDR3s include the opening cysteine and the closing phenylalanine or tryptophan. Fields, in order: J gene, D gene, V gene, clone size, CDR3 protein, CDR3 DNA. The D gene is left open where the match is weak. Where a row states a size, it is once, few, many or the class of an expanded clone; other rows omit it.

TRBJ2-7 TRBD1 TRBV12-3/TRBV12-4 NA CASSLRQGTHEQYF TGTGCCAGCAGCTTAAGACAGGGGACCCACGAGCAGTACTTC
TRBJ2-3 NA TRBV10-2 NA CASSEPRRDGNTQYF TGCGCCAGCAGTGAGCCGAGGCGGGATGGGAATACGCAGTATTTT
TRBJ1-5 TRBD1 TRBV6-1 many CASKGTGNQPQHF TGTGCCAGCAAAGGGACAGGGAATCAGCCCCAGCATTTT
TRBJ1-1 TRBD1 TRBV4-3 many CASSQDPGTGGRYTEAFF TGCGCCAGCAGCCAAGATCCGGGGACAGGGGGCAGGTACACTGAAGCTTTCTTT
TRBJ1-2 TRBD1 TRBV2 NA CASSTGDYGYTF TGTGCCAGCAGCACAGGGGATTATGGCTACACCTTC
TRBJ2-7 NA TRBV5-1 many CASSLEGLQSYEQYF TGCGCCAGCAGCTTGGAGGGACTCCAGTCCTACGAGCAGTACTTC
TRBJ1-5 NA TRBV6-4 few CASSEGSNQPQHF TGTGCCAGCAGTGAGGGTAGCAATCAGCCCCAGCATTTT
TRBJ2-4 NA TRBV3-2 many CASSQGQGRAIQYF TGTGCCAGCAGCCAAGGACAGGGGCGGGCCATTCAGTACTTC
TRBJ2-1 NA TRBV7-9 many CASSLLVGRSSYNEQFF TGTGCCAGCAGCTTATTGGTCGGACGTAGCTCCTACAATGAGCAGTTCTTC
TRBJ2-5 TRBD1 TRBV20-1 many CSARDPRQGARETQYF TGCAGTGCTAGAGACCCTCGGCAGGGGGCGCGAGAGACCCAGTACTTC
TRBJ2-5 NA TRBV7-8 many CANSLLETQYF TGTGCCAACAGCTTACTGGAGACCCAGTACTTC
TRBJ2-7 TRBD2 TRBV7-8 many CASTHGLAGTGRYEQYF TGTGCCAGCACCCACGGACTAGCGGGAACGGGTCGGTACGAGCAGTACTTC